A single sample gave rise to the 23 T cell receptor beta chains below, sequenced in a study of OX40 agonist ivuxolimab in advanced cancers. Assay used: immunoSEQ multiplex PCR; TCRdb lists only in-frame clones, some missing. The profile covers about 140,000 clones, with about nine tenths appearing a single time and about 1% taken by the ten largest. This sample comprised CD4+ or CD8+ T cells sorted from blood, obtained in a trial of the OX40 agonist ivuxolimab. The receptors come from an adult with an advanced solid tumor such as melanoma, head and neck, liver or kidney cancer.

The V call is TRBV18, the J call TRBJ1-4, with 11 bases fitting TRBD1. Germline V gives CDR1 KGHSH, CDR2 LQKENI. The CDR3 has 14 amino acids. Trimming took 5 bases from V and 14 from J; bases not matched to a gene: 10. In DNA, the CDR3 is TGTGCCAGCTCATCGGACAGGGGGCAGGTTGGGCTGTTTTTT. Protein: CASSSDRGQVGLFF.

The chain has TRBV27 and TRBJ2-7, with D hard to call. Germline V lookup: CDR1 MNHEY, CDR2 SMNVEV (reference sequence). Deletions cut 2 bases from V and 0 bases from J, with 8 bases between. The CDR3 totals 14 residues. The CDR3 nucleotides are TGTGCCAGCAGTTTAAGGCCGAGCTCCTACGAGCAGTACTTC. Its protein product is CASSLRPSSYEQYF.

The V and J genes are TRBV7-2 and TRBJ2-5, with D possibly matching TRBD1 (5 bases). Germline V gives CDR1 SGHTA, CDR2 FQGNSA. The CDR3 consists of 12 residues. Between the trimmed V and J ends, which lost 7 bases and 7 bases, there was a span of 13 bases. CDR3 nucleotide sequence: TGTGCCAGCACCTGGTCGCAGGGGACCCAGTACTTC. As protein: CASTWSQGTQYF.

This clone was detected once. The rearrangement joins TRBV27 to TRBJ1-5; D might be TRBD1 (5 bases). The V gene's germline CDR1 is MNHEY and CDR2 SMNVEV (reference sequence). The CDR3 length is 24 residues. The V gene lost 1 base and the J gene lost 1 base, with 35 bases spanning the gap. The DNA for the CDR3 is TGTGCCAGCAGTTTATTCGAGGTCCCTCTCTGGCCCGAATCGCACTGGGGGAGCAATCAGCCCCAGCATTTT. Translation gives CASSLFEVPLWPESHWGSNQPQHF.

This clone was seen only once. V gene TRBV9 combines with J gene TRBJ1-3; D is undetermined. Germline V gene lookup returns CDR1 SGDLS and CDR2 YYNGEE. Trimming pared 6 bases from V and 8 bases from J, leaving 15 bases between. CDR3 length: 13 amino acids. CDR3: CASTIHDGDTIYF. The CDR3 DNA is TGTGCCAGCACCATACACGACGGGGACACCATATATTTT. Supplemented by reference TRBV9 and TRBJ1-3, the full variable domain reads DSGVTQTPKHLITATGQRVTLRCSPRSGDLSVYWYQQSLDQGLQFLIQYYNGEERAKGNILERFSAQQFPDLHSELNLSSLELGDSALYFCASTIHDGDTIYFGEGSWLTVV.

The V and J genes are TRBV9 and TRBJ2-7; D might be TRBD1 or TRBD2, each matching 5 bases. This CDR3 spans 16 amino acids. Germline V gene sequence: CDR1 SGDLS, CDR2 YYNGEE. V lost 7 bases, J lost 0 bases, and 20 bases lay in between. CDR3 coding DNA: TGTGCCAGCTACGATAGGGTCAGGGACGGCTCCTACGAGCAGTACTTC. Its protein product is CASYDRVRDGSYEQYF.

The CDR3 is CASSTGAAALRETQYF. Written as DNA, the CDR3 is TGTGCCAGTAGTACCGGGGCCGCGGCACTGCGAGAGACCCAGTACTTC. The V gene is TRBV19, the J gene TRBJ2-5; possibly TRBD1 or TRBD2 for D (5 bases each). V was shortened by 4 bases and J by 4 bases, with 19 bases between the two germline ends. The germline gives CDR1 LNHDA, CDR2 SQIVND (reference sequence). The CDR3 runs 16 residues.

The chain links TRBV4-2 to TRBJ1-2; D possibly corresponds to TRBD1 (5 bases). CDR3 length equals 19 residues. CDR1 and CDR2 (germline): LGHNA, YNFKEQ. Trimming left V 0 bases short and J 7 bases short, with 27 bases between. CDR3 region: CASSQELLPLGQGGSGYTF. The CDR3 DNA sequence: TGTGCCAGCAGCCAAGAGCTATTGCCCCTGGGGCAGGGCGGGAGTGGCTACACCTTC.

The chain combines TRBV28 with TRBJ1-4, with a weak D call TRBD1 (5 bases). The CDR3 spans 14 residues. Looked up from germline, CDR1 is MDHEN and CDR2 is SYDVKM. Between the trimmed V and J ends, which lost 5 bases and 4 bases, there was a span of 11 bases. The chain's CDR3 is CASSGTDVNEKLFF. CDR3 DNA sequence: TGTGCCAGCAGTGGGACGGACGTTAATGAAAAACTGTTTTTT.

This CDR3 reads CASSTRRETQYF. CDR3 bases: TGTGCCAGCAGCACTAGACGGGAGACCCAGTACTTC. V is TRBV28 and J is TRBJ2-5; a weak D match, TRBD2 (5 bases). The germline V gene has CDR1 MDHEN and CDR2 SYDVKM. The CDR3 length is 12 residues. Trimming stripped 6 bases from V and 5 bases from J, with 10 bases between.

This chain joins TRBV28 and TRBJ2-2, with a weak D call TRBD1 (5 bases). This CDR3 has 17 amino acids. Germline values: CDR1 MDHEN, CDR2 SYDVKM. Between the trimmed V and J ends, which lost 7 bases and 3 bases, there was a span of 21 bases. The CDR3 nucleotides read TGTGCCAGCAACCATAGGCTCCAGGGATCCTACACCGGGGAGCTGTTTTTT. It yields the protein CASNHRLQGSYTGELFF. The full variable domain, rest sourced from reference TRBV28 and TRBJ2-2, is DVKVTQSSRYLVKRTGEKVFLECVQDMDHENMFWYRQDPGLGLRLIYFSYDVKMKEKGDIPEGYSVSREKKERFSLILESASTNQTSMYLCASNHRLQGSYTGELFFGEGSRLTVL.

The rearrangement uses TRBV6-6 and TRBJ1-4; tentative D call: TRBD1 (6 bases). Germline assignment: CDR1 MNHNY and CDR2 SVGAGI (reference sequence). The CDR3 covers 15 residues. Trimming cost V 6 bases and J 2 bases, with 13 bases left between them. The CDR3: CASSPRGITNEKLFF. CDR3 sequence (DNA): TGTGCCAGCAGCCCCAGGGGTATCACTAATGAAAAACTGTTTTTT.

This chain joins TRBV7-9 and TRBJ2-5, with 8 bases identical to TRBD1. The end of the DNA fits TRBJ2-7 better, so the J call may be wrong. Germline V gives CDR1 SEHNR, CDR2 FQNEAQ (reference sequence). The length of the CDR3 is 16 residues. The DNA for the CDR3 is TGTGCCAGCAGCTCCCGCCCAAGGACAGGGAGCTACGAGCAGTACTTC. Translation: CASSSRPRTGSYEQYF.

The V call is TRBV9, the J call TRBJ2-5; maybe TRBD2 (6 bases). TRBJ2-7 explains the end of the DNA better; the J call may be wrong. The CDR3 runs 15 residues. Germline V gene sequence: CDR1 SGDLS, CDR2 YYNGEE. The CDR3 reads CASSVSGGNLYEQYF. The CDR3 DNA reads TGTGCCAGCAGCGTCAGTGGAGGGAACCTCTACGAGCAGTACTTC.

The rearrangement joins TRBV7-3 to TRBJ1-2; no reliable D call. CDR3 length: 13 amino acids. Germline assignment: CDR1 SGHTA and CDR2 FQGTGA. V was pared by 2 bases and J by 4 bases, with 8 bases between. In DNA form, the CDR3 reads TGTGCCAGCAGCTTAGCCTACAGCTATGGCTACACCTTC. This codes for CASSLAYSYGYTF.

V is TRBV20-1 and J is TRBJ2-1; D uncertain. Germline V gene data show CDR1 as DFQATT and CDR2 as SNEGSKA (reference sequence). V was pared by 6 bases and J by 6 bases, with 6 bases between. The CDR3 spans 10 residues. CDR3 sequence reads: CSAIVNEQFF. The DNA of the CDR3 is TGCAGTGCAATAGTCAATGAGCAGTTCTTC.

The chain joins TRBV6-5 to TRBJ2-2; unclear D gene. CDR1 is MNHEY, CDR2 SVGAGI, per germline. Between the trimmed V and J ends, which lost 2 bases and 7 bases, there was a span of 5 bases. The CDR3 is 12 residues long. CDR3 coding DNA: TGTGCCAGCAGTTACATGGTCGGGGAGCTGTTTTTT. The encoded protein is CASSYMVGELFF.

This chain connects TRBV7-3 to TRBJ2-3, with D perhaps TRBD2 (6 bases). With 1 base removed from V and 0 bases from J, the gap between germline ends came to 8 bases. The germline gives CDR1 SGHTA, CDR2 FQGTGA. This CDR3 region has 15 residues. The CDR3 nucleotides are TGTGCCAGCAGCTTAATCGGGACTAGCACAGATACGCAGTATTTT. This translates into CASSLIGTSTDTQYF. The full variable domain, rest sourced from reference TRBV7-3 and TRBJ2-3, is GAGVSQTPSNKVTEKGKYVELRCDPISGHTALYWYRQSLGQGPEFLIYFQGTGAADDSGLPNDRFFAVRPEGSVSTLKIQRTERGDSAVYLCASSLIGTSTDTQYFGPGTRLTVL.

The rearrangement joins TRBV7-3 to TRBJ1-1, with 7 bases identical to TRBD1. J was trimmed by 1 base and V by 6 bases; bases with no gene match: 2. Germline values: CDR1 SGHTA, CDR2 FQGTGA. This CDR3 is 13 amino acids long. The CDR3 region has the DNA TGTGCCAGCAGATGGGACAGGAACACTGAAGCTTTCTTT. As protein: CASRWDRNTEAFF.

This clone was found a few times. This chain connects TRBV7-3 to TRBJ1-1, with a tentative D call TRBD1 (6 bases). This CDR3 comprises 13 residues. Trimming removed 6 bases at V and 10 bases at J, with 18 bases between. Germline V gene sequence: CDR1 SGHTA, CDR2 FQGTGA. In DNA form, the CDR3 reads TGTGCCAGCAGTAGTGGACAGACTCTCCGAGCTTTCTTT. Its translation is CASSSGQTLRAFF.

The CDR3 region has the DNA TGTGCCAGCAGCTTGAACCTTGGCTACACCTTC. Encoded protein: CASSLNLGYTF. J is TRBJ1-2 and V is TRBV5-8; no firm D call. The germline V gene has CDR1 SGHTS and CDR2 YDEGEE. CDR3 length: 11 amino acids. Trimming shortened V by 1 base and J by 7 bases, and 5 bases separated the two germline ends. Using reference TRBV5-8 and TRBJ1-2 for the parts outside the CDR3, the full variable domain is EAGVTQSPTHLIKTRGQQATLRCSPISGHTSVYWYQQALGLGLQFLLWYDEGEERNRGNFPPRFSGRQFPNYSSELNVNALELEDSALYLCASSLNLGYTFGSGTRLTVV.

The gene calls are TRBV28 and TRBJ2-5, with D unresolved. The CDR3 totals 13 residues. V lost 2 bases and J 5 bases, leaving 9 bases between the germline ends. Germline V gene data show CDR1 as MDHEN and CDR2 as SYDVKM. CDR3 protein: CASSLGRVETQYF. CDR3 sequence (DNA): TGTGCCAGCAGTTTAGGTAGAGTTGAGACCCAGTACTTC.

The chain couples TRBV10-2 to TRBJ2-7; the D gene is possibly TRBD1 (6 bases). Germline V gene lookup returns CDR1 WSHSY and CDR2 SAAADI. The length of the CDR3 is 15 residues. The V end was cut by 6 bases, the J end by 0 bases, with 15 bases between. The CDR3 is CASSQGGGPSYEQYF. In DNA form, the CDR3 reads TGCGCCAGCAGCCAAGGGGGTGGCCCCTCCTACGAGCAGTACTTC.